A selection of T cell receptor beta chains follows, all from one sample in a study of shared clonotypes between healthy human individuals. Data came from immunoSEQ multiplex PCR; TCRdb stores just in-frame clones and leaves some out. Of around 2.5 million clones in the sample, 93% were seen once. Sequenced: naive CD4+ T cells from PBMCs. These receptors originate from a man aged 18-30 years in good health. Some clones in this sample may be carry-over from other donors' samples. CDR3s include the opening cysteine and the closing phenylalanine or tryptophan. A D gene is named only where the DNA matches it firmly. Size is omitted from some rows. Given values are once, few, many or a class for expanded clones.

clone size	J gene	V gene	D gene	CDR3 protein	CDR3 DNA
.	TRBJ2-7	TRBV6-6	.	CASSSQTYEQYF	TGTGCCAGCAGTTCCCAAACCTACGAGCAGTACTTC
.	TRBJ2-3	TRBV7-3	.	CASSAVGDNTDTQYF	TGTGCCAGCAGTGCGGTGGGAGATAACACAGATACGCAGTATTTT
.	TRBJ1-5	TRBV28	.	CASSNGREYQPQHF	TGTGCCAGCAGTAATGGAAGGGAATATCAGCCCCAGCATTTT
.	TRBJ2-1	TRBV27	TRBD2	CASKREGDHEQFF	TGTGCCAGTAAGCGGGAGGGGGACCATGAGCAGTTCTTC
few	TRBJ1-1	TRBV18	.	CASSPPSLSDTEAFF	TGTGCCAGCTCACCACCCTCGCTCTCGGACACTGAAGCTTTCTTT
.	TRBJ2-1	TRBV4-1	TRBD1	CASSQLTTGTGQYNEQFF	TGCGCCAGCAGCCAGCTCACCACCGGGACAGGGCAATACAATGAGCAGTTCTTC
.	TRBJ1-3	TRBV5-1	.	CASSLAGVSSGNTIYF	TGCGCCAGCAGCTTGGCAGGAGTTAGCTCTGGAAACACCATATATTTT
.	TRBJ2-7	TRBV5-3	.	CARSLVIFDEQYF	TGTGCCAGAAGCCTCGTCATCTTCGACGAGCAGTACTTC
.	TRBJ2-7	TRBV28	TRBD1	CASSFGLRTGRTYEQYF	TGTGCCAGCAGTTTCGGACTTCGGACAGGGAGGACCTACGAGCAGTACTTC
.	TRBJ2-3	TRBV6-5	TRBD1	CASRTPGQGVGTQYF	TGTGCCAGCAGAACACCGGGACAGGGGGTTGGTACGCAGTATTTT
.	TRBJ1-4	TRBV19	.	CASSSGTAGGEKLFF	TGTGCCAGTAGTAGTGGAACAGCCGGTGGGGAAAAACTGTTTTTT
.	TRBJ2-7	TRBV27	.	CASSYPGVGEQYF	TGTGCCAGCAGTTATCCGGGAGTGGGTGAGCAGTACTTC
.	TRBJ1-1	TRBV6-1	TRBD1	CASSEPETGELNTEAFF	TGTGCCAGCAGTGAACCGGAGACAGGGGAACTGAACACTGAAGCTTTCTTT
.	TRBJ2-5	TRBV2	.	CAGSEETQYF	TGTGCCGGATCCGAAGAGACCCAGTACTTC